A single T cell receptor beta chain is shown here with its context. Its antigen is not yet known. Base quality data are lacking; no much larger clone is found one base away. The immunoSEQ Assay, a bias-controlled multiplex PCR, was used to amplify TCRbeta CDR3 regions from genomic DNA. The authors processed their data as follows. Nucleated cell counts per sample were estimated from amplification of reference gene primers within the assay. Sequence reads were collapsed and filtered to measure the absolute abundance of every unique TCRbeta CDR3 rearrangement. For each sample, productive Simpson clonality was calculated as the square root of Simpson's diversity index over productive rearrangements. TCRdb stores this immuneACCESS table with in-frame sequences only. Part of the clones is absent; in the studies checked, under half of the shortfall reflects unresolved V genes, and no reason is known for the rest. V, J and clone size were drawn from that table, and D and trimming were deduced from the DNA. Within this sample are under 200,000 clones, with around 90% of them counted one time only. Roughly 25% of the sample goes to the ten largest clones.

Each collaborating institution followed its own protocols to collect whole blood in K2EDTA tubes. For TCRbeta analysis, collaborators shipped samples in one of three forms: frozen whole blood, isolated PBMCs, or DNA extracted from either of those sample types. The sample is drawn from a study of blood T cell repertoires in COVID-19 (dated by TCRdb to 2018 to 2020). General notes on the study: The collaborator samples originated in the United States, Italy and Spain and spanned the acute and convalescent phases of COVID-19. The prospective study material was composed of cDNA or gDNA derived from T cells, B-cell-depleted T cells, or PBMCs. Deeply sampled blood TCRbeta repertoires from subjects exposed to, actively infected with, or recovered from COVID-19 were included in the dataset. The repertoires were made available in a free public database intended to serve as a resource for research on the immune response to SARS-CoV-2. The samples were drawn from the first 160 participants of the ongoing ImmuneRACE study and from over a thousand subjects provided by 6 global collaborators. Nearly every sample came with metadata listing a de-identified subject ID, COVID-19 status, age in years and sex. Where HLA class I and class II types were available, the types were taken from metadata supplied by the sample provider, not from assay-based typing.

Unmatched junction bases come to 6, with V trimmed by 2 bases and J by 2 bases. According to the germline V gene, CDR1 reads SGDLS and CDR2 reads YYNGEE. Spanning cysteine to phenylalanine, the CDR3 consists of 15 amino acids. The sequence is cut down to CDR3 DNA, 45 bases in frame from base 1. The paper's findings and limits, for the study overall: How much clinical and demographic metadata was included differed by source and by participant, and the metadata was provided uncurated.

In this chain, TRBV9 is recombined with TRBJ2-5, with TRBD1 matching 7 junction bases. The source of this sequence is a man between 60 and 75 years old with acute or convalescent COVID-19. What was sequenced was peripheral blood. The DNA is as follows: TGTGCCAGCAGCGTGGGACAGCTAGATCAAGAGACCCAGTACTTC. Translation gives CASSVGQLDQETQYF.